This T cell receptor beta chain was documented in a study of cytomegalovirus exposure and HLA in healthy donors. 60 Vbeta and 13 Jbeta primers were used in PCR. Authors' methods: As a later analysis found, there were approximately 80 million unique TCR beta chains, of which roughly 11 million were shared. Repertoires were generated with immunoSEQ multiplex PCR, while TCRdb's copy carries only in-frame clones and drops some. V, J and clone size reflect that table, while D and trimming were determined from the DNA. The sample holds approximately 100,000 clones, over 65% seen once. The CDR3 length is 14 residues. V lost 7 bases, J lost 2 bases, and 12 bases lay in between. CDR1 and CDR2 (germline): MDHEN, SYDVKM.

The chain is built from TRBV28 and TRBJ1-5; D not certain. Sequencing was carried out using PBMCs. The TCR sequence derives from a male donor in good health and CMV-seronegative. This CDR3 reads CASMSSEGNQPQHF. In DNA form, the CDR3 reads TGTGCCAGCATGTCGAGTGAGGGCAATCAGCCCCAGCATTTT.